What follows describes a single T cell receptor (beta chain). Its antigen is currently unknown. This entry is derived from a study of cytomegalovirus exposure and HLA in healthy donors. Regarding the study as a whole: Listed as cytomegalovirus-associated were 150 to 200 TCR beta chains. Most TCR sequences proved rare, with some public TCRs found in many donors.

Trimming took off 0 bases at V and 4 bases at J, with 7 bases between the two ends. The CDR3 covers 14 residues. Germline values: CDR1 SGHDN, CDR2 FVKESK. The repertoire was sequenced with immunoSEQ multiplex PCR; TCRdb's copy has only in-frame clones and lacks some. The sample carries some 200,000 clones, around nine tenths recorded once. This receptor was taken from a woman between 18 and 29 years old in good health and CMV-seronegative. The V gene is TRBV14, the J gene TRBJ2-1, with D possibly TRBD2 on 6 matching bases. The sample taken for sequencing was PBMCs. The CDR3 protein is CASSQDLAYNEQFF. CDR3 sequence (DNA): TGTGCCAGCAGCCAAGACCTAGCGTACAATGAGCAGTTCTTC. Complete variable domain (other parts from reference TRBV14 and TRBJ2-1): EAGVTQFPSHSVIEKGQTVTLRCDPISGHDNLYWYRRVMGKEIKFLLHFVKESKQDESGMPNNRFLAERTGGTYSTLKVQPAELEDSGVYFCASSQDLAYNEQFFGPGTRLTVL.